This T cell receptor (beta chain) came from a study of regulatory T cells in long-lasting Graves disease. General observations from the study: Whereas around 970 public clonotypes were shared by new patients, persistent patients shared more, at some 2,900. The TCR repertoire of persistent Graves' patients was less diverse than that of newly diagnosed ones.

Time point indicated: persistent/refractory GD, antithyroid drugs over 5 years with positive TRAb. Scientists built the TCR library using RNA that was extracted from PBMCs. Both iRepertoire HTBI primers and Arm-PCR of CDR3 regions were used to build the TCR beta libraries. TCRdb redid the calling of the multiplex PCR reads with MiXCR, one entry per CDR3 protein. The data contain roughly 400,000 distinct CDR3 sequences, roughly a fifth of them singletons. This clonotype was counted ten times or more. Its antigen is still unknown. The input for sequencing was peripheral blood mononuclear cells (PBMCs), taken when the disease was refractory, from a patient treated with antithyroid drugs. This sequence originates from a female donor with Graves disease.

In DNA form, the CDR3 reads TGTGCCAGCAGCCCTCTCCCCGTTGCGGGTGCTGAAGCTTTCTTT. Protein sequence: CASSPLPVAGAEAFF. The chain carries TRBV7-3 and TRBJ1-1; D unclear. V shed 5 bases and J shed 6 bases, with 19 bases lying between them. From germline, CDR1 is SGHTA and CDR2 FQGTGA. The CDR3 consists of 15 residues.